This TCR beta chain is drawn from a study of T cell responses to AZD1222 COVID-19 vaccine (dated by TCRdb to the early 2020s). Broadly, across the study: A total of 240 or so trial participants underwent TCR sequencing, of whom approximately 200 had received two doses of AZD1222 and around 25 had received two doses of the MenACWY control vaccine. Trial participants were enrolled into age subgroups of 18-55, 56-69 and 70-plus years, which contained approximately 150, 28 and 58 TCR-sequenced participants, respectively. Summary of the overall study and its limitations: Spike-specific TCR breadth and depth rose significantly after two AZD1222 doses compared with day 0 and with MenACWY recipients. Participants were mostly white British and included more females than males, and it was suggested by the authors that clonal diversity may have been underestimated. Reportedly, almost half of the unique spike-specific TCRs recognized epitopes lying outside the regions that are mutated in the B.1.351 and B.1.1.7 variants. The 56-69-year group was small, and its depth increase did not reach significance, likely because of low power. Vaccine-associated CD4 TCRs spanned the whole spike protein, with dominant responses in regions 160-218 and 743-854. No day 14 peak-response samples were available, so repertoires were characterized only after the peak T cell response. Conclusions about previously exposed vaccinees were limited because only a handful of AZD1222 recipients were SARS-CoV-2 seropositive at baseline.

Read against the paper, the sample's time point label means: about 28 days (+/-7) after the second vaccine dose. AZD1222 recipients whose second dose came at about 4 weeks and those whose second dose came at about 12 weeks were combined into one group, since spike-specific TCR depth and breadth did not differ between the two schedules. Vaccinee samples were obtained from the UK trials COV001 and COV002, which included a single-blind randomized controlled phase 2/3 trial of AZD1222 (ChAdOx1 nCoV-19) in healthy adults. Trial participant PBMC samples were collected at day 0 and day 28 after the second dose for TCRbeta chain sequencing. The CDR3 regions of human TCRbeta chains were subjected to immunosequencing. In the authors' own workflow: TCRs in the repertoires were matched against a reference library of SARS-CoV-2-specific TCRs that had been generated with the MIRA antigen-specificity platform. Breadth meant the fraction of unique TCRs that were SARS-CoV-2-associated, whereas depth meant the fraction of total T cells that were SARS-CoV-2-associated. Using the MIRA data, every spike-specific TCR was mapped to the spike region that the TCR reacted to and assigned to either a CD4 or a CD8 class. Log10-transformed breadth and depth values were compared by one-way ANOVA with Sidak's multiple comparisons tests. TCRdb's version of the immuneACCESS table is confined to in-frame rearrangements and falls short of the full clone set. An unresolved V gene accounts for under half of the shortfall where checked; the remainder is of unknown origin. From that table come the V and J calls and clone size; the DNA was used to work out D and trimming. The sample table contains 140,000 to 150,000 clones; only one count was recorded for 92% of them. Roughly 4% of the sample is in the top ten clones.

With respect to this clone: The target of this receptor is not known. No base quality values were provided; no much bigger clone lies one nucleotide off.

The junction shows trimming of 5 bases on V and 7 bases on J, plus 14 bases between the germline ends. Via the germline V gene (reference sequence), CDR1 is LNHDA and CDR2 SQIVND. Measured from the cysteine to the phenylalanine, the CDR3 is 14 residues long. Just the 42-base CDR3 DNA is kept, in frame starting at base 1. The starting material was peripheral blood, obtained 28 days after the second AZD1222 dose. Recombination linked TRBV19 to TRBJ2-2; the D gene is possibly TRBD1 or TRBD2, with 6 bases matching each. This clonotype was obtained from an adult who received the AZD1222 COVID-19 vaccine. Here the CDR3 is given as CASSPVGGYGELFF. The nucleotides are TGTGCCAGTAGTCCGGTGGGGGGCTACGGGGAGCTGTTTTTT.